This T cell receptor beta chain was recorded in a study of blood T cell repertoires in COVID-19. In the original analysis: How many nucleated cells were present was estimated from reference gene primer amplification. Clones were sequenced by immunoSEQ multiplex PCR, and TCRdb holds only the in-frame ones, with some missing. The D gene and trimming were derived from the DNA, and the V and J assignments and clone size from that table. The table has fewer than 350,000 clones, 86% seen once. Trimming took 5 bases from V and 10 from J, leaving 13 bases between them. Germline CDR1 and CDR2: SGHVS and FQNEAQ. The CDR3 contains 12 residues.

The chain combines TRBV7-8 with TRBJ2-3; no firm D call. The sample taken for sequencing was peripheral blood. The source of this sequence is a woman in her twenties or thirties who had recovered from COVID-19. This CDR3 is CASSQTRLPQYF. In DNA form, the CDR3 reads TGTGCCAGCAGCCAGACTCGTCTACCGCAGTATTTT.